Reported below is one T cell receptor (beta chain). CDR3 size: 15 residues. Trimming removed 5 bases from V and 1 base from J; junction bases left unmatched: 6. The V gene's germline CDR1 is SGHNT and CDR2 YENEEA. This entry is derived from a study of blood T cell repertoires in COVID-19. In the study's own analysis: Reference gene primer amplification in the assay estimated nucleated cell counts. TCRdb's table, derived via immunoSEQ multiplex PCR, lists solely in-frame clones and lacks some. For V, J and clone size, that table is used; D and trimming come from the DNA. The data contain roughly 400,000 clones, around 91% of them singletons. Assignment of participants to cohorts was predicated upon participant-reported clinical history.

The sample taken for sequencing was PBMCs or T cells enriched from blood (not recorded which). The gene calls are TRBV11-3 and TRBJ1-1; 8 nucleotides line up with TRBD1. This clonotype was sampled from a man aged 18-30 years who had recovered from COVID-19. As DNA, the CDR3 is TGTGCCAGCAGCCCAGGGGACAGGAAGAACACTGAAGCTTTCTTT. Its translation: CASSPGDRKNTEAFF.